This is a list of T cell receptor beta chains from one sample in a study of beta chain features in type 1 diabetes. Clones were read by immunoSEQ multiplex PCR, and TCRdb kept only the in-frame ones, dropping some. The table has approximately 170,000 clones, less than 9.5% seen once. The sample consisted of central memory CD4+ T cells from blood. Receptors originate from a woman aged 18-30 years in good health. CDR3s include the opening cysteine and the closing phenylalanine or tryptophan. The D gene is left open where the match is weak. Clone size is not always given. Where it is, it says once, few, many or a class for expanded clones.

v_gene: TRBV5-4
j_gene: TRBJ2-1
abundance: few
d_gene: -
CDR3aa: CASSLVGQPEQFF
CDR3nt: TGTGCCAGCAGCTTGGTGGGCCAGCCGGAGCAGTTCTTC

v_gene: TRBV7-8
j_gene: TRBJ2-7
abundance: -
d_gene: TRBD2
CDR3aa: CASTLTRTSGGEQYF
CDR3nt: TGTGCCAGCACCCTCACTCGGACTAGCGGAGGGGAGCAGTACTTC

v_gene: TRBV7-2
j_gene: TRBJ2-1
abundance: -
d_gene: TRBD1
CDR3aa: CASSLNPGQGANEQFF
CDR3nt: TGTGCCAGCAGCCTCAATCCGGGACAGGGGGCGAATGAGCAGTTCTTC

v_gene: TRBV7-2
j_gene: TRBJ2-5
abundance: -
d_gene: -
CDR3aa: CASSPRLVPQETQYF
CDR3nt: TGTGCCAGCAGCCCTAGACTAGTTCCCCAGGAGACCCAGTACTTC

v_gene: TRBV7-6
j_gene: TRBJ2-1
abundance: few
d_gene: -
CDR3aa: CASSLGQWYNEQFF
CDR3nt: TGTGCCAGCAGCTTAGGTCAGTGGTACAATGAGCAGTTCTTC

v_gene: TRBV5-1
j_gene: TRBJ2-3
abundance: many
d_gene: -
CDR3aa: CASSTIDTQYF
CDR3nt: TGCGCCAGCAGCACAATAGATACGCAGTATTTT

v_gene: TRBV18
j_gene: TRBJ2-3
abundance: -
d_gene: TRBD2
CDR3aa: CASSLGLAGDADTQYF
CDR3nt: TGTGCCAGCTCACTAGGACTAGCGGGGGACGCAGATACGCAGTATTTT

v_gene: TRBV7-3
j_gene: TRBJ1-1
abundance: -
d_gene: TRBD1
CDR3aa: CASSPGQGGTEAFF
CDR3nt: TGTGCCAGCAGCCCGGGACAGGGGGGGACTGAAGCTTTCTTT

v_gene: TRBV30
j_gene: TRBJ2-1
abundance: -
d_gene: TRBD2
CDR3aa: CAWSPSGRPTYNEQFF
CDR3nt: TGTGCCTGGAGTCCTAGCGGGAGACCCACCTACAATGAGCAGTTCTTC

v_gene: TRBV5-1
j_gene: TRBJ2-2
abundance: -
d_gene: TRBD2
CDR3aa: CASSLAGGIPGELFF
CDR3nt: TGCGCCAGCAGCTTGGCCGGGGGGATCCCCGGGGAGCTGTTTTTT

v_gene: TRBV6-1
j_gene: TRBJ1-2
abundance: -
d_gene: TRBD1
CDR3aa: CASRVGQGAYGYTF
CDR3nt: TGTGCCAGCAGAGTCGGACAGGGGGCCTATGGCTACACCTTC

v_gene: TRBV2
j_gene: TRBJ2-5
abundance: -
d_gene: -
CDR3aa: CASTEQQGQETQYF
CDR3nt: TGTGCCAGCACCGAACAACAGGGTCAAGAGACCCAGTACTTC

v_gene: TRBV4-2
j_gene: TRBJ1-2
abundance: -
d_gene: -
CDR3aa: CASSQDVTVPNYGYTF
CDR3nt: TGTGCCAGCAGCCAAGATGTGACAGTACCTAACTATGGCTACACCTTC

v_gene: TRBV23-1
j_gene: TRBJ1-1
abundance: few
d_gene: TRBD1
CDR3aa: CASSRTGRNTEAFF
CDR3nt: TGCGCCAGCAGTCGGACAGGCCGGAACACTGAAGCTTTCTTT

v_gene: TRBV2
j_gene: TRBJ2-7
abundance: -
d_gene: -
CDR3aa: CASTLQLTYEQYF
CDR3nt: TGTGCCAGCACCCTACAGTTAACCTACGAGCAGTACTTC

v_gene: TRBV6-5
j_gene: TRBJ2-3
abundance: few
d_gene: TRBD1
CDR3aa: CASSSPRTGLPDTQYF
CDR3nt: TGTGCCAGCAGTTCCCCCCGGACAGGGTTGCCAGATACGCAGTATTTT

v_gene: TRBV9
j_gene: TRBJ1-1
abundance: -
d_gene: -
CDR3aa: CASSQARERRMNTEAFF
CDR3nt: TGTGCCAGCAGCCAAGCCAGGGAAAGAAGGATGAACACTGAAGCTTTCTTT

v_gene: TRBV19
j_gene: TRBJ1-2
abundance: few
d_gene: -
CDR3aa: CASSTRTGNTYGYTF
CDR3nt: TGTGCCAGTAGTACCCGTACAGGGAATACCTATGGCTACACCTTC

v_gene: TRBV9
j_gene: TRBJ2-5
abundance: few
d_gene: -
CDR3aa: CASSVEGHQETQYF
CDR3nt: TGTGCCAGCAGCGTAGAGGGACATCAAGAGACCCAGTACTTC

v_gene: TRBV7-2
j_gene: TRBJ2-7
abundance: many
d_gene: TRBD2
CDR3aa: CASSSSSGSSYEQYF
CDR3nt: TGTGCCAGCAGCTCGTCTAGCGGTAGCTCCTACGAGCAGTACTTC

v_gene: TRBV2
j_gene: TRBJ1-5
abundance: few
d_gene: -
CDR3aa: CASSDQTAGQPQHF
CDR3nt: TGTGCCAGCAGTGATCAAACGGCAGGTCAGCCCCAGCATTTT

v_gene: TRBV2
j_gene: TRBJ2-2
abundance: few
d_gene: -
CDR3aa: CASSADTGELFF
CDR3nt: TGTGCCAGCAGTGCCGACACCGGGGAGCTGTTTTTT

v_gene: TRBV25-1
j_gene: TRBJ2-2
abundance: few
d_gene: -
CDR3aa: CASSESSGNTGELFF
CDR3nt: TGTGCCAGCAGTGAATCCAGCGGCAACACCGGGGAGCTGTTTTTT